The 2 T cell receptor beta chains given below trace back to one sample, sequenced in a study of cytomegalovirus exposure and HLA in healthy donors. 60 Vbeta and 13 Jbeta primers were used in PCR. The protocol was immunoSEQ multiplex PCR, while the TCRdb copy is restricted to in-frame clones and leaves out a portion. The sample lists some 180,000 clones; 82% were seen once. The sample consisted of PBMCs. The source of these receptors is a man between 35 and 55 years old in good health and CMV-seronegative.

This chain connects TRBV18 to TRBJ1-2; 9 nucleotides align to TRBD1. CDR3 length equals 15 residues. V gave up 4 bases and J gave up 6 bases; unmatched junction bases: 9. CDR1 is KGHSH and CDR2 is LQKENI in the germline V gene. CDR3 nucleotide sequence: TGTGCCAGCTCACGAAGGACAGGGGAAGGTAATGGCTACACCTTC. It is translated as CASSRRTGEGNGYTF. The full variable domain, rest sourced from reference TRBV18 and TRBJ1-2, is NAGVMQNPRHLVRRRGQEARLRCSPMKGHSHVYWYRQLPEEGLKFMVYLQKENIIDESGMPKERFSAEFPKEGPSILRIQQVVRGDSAAYFCASSRRTGEGNGYTFGSGTRLTVV.

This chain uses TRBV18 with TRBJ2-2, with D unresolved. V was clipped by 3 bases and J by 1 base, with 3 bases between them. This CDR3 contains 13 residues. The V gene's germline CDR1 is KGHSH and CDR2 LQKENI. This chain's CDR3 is CASSPRNTGELFF. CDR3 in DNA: TGTGCCAGCTCACCCAGGAACACCGGGGAGCTGTTTTTT. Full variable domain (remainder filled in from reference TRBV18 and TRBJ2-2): NAGVMQNPRHLVRRRGQEARLRCSPMKGHSHVYWYRQLPEEGLKFMVYLQKENIIDESGMPKERFSAEFPKEGPSILRIQQVVRGDSAAYFCASSPRNTGELFFGEGSRLTVL.